Shown below are 21 T cell receptor gamma chains from a single sample sequenced in a study of γδ T cells in repeated Plasmodium falciparum infection. TCRdb re-called the multiplex PCR reads using CATT. The sample includes around 27,000 gamma-chain clones, 1.4% to 1.5% of them seen just once. Bulk repertoires came from Vgamma9/Vdelta2+ or Vdelta2-negative gammadelta T cells flow-sorted from PBMC. Sample: gamma-delta T cells from blood. These receptors all stem from a pool of human donors (malaria-infected and uninfected, not separated).

Regarding this clone: No DNA is shown, since the ends of the CDR3 on it are uncertain; the CDR3 is the one TCRdb lists. No J gene call was made, and the V gene is TRGV5. The CDR3 length equals 31 residues, ends included. Germline values: CDR1 VINAFY, CDR2 YDVSNSKD. The chain's CDR3 is CATWDRLDIRNSLAVEQHWVSQVSIGRIQHF.

Comment on this clone: Other DNA sequences in the sample encode the same CDR3. The J gene is TRGJ1 or TRGJ2, the V gene TRGV4. Assignment of the J gene here rests on matching the DNA to germline, because TCRdb gives none. This CDR3 is built from 15 residues. Germline V gives CDR1 EGSTGY, CDR2 YDSYTSSV. The ends lost 0 bases at V and 7 bases at J; junction bases unmatched: 12. The CDR3 region is CATWDGPAGEYKKLF. CDR3 sequence (DNA): TGTGCCACCTGGGATGGGCCCGCCGGGGAATATAAGAAACTCTTT.

This clone turned up a few times. TCRdb attributes to this sequence the protein of a much larger clone, which differs from the DNA translation at residue 12; a read error is likely, and the protein displayed is translated from the DNA. The V gene call is TRGV9, and the J gene call is absent. CDR1 is GITISATS, CDR2 ISYDGTV, per germline (reference sequence). The CDR3 totals 14 residues. CDR3 in amino acids: CALWEVHGYYKNLF. The CDR3, as DNA: TGTGCCTTGTGGGAGGTGCACGGTTATTATAAGAACCTCTTT.

This clone has ten or more counts. It differs at one base from a far larger clone, so likely a read error. The rearrangement links TRGV9 to TRGJP. The germline gives CDR1 GITISATS, CDR2 ISYDGTV (reference sequence). The CDR3 consists of 18 residues. After removal of 2 bases from V and 7 bases from J, the junction contained 11 bases not matched to a gene. The CDR3: CALWEGNKGELGKKIKVF. CDR3 DNA sequence: TGTGCCTTGTGGGAGGGCAATAAGGGGGAGTTGGGCAAAAAAATCAAGGTATTT.

This clone turned up a few times. A much larger clone differs by one base, so this may be a read error. The gene calls are TRGV9 and TRGJ1 or TRGJ2. Looked up from germline, CDR1 is GITISATS and CDR2 is ISYDGTV (reference sequence). The CDR3 runs 13 residues. Here the CDR3 reads CALWEHPYYKKLF. The CDR3 coding sequence is TGTGCCTTGTGGGAGCACCCGTATTATAAGAAGCTCTTT.

This clone was observed a few times. The protein in TCRdb stems from a much larger clone and differs at residue 7 from this DNA's translation, likely a read error; here the protein is translated from the DNA. The chain combines TRGV8 with TRGJP1. Here the J gene was assigned by germline matching of the DNA, as TCRdb has none. Germline assignment: CDR1 VENAVY and CDR2 YDSYNSRV. This CDR3 is built from 14 residues. After removal of 5 bases from V and 3 bases from J, the junction contained 6 bases not matched to a gene. In DNA form, the CDR3 reads TGTGCCACCTGGGGCAATGCCACTGGTTGGTTCAAGATATTT. It specifies CATWGNATGWFKIF.

Remarks on this clone: Translating this DNA gives a protein that differs at residue 13 from the TCRdb one, which belongs to a much larger clone; a read error is likely, and the protein shown is this translation. The V and J genes are TRGV9 and TRGJP. The J gene comes from matching the DNA to germline here; TCRdb lacks it. Per germline, CDR1 GITISATS and CDR2 ISYDGTV (reference sequence). The CDR3 has 18 amino acids. The CDR3 spells CALWEVGGQELGEKIKVF. The CDR3 bases are TGTGCCTTGTGGGAGGTTGGGGGGCAAGAGTTGGGCGAAAAAATCAAGGTATTT.

This clone was seen only a few times. This DNA translates differently at residue 8 from the TCRdb protein, which is that of a much larger clone; a read error is likely, and the protein shown is the DNA's own translation. This rearrangement joins TRGV9 to TRGJP1. In the absence of a J gene in TCRdb, the DNA was matched to germline to assign it here. There are 15 residues in the CDR3. CDR1 is GITISATS and CDR2 is ISYDGTV in the germline V gene (reference sequence). Trimming removed 2 bases from V and 3 bases from J; junction bases left unmatched: 6. DNA of the CDR3: TGTGCCTTGTGGGAGGCCTATGCCACTGGTTGGTTCAAGATATTT. Its protein is CALWEAYATGWFKIF.

About this clone itself: A far larger clone is only one base removed, so a read error is likely. The sample carries other DNA sequences with the same CDR3. The chain joins TRGV4 to TRGJ1 or TRGJ2. Because TCRdb records no J gene, it was assigned here through a match of the DNA to germline. Trimming cost V 5 bases and J 7 bases; bases outside gene matches: 11. This CDR3 has 13 residues. Germline CDR1 is EGSTGY and CDR2 is YDSYTSSV. This CDR3 reads CATWVATYYKKLF. As DNA, the CDR3 is TGTGCCACCTGGGTCGCCACTTACTATAAGAAACTCTTT.

Notes on this clone: The protein TCRdb lists belongs to a much larger clone and differs from this DNA's translation at residue 11, which points to a read error; the protein shown is made from the DNA. V is TRGV9 and J is TRGJP. TCRdb leaves out the J gene; it was filled in here by matching the DNA to germline. V gave up 2 bases and J gave up 12 bases; unmatched junction bases: 16. The CDR3 has 18 amino acids. Germline lookup yields CDR1 GITISATS and CDR2 ISYDGTV (reference sequence). CDR3 residues: CALWEAQTPRWGKKIKVF. The CDR3, as DNA: TGTGCCTTGTGGGAGGCCCAAACACCCCGGTGGGGCAAAAAAATCAAGGTATTT.

This clone was found many times. TCRdb has a much larger clone's protein, which differs at residue 9 from the translation of this DNA, likely because of a read error; what is shown is the protein translated from the DNA. The J segment was not called; the V segment is TRGV3. Per the germline V gene, CDR1 is VTNTFY and CDR2 is YDVSTARD (reference sequence). The CDR3 is 11 residues long. The CDR3 coding sequence is TGTGCCACCTGGGACAGGCCTGGGAGACTCTTT. This gives the protein CATWDRPGRLF.

This clone was counted between two and nine times. The protein TCRdb lists belongs to a much larger clone and differs from this DNA's translation at residue 4, which points to a read error; the protein shown is made from the DNA. The chain carries TRGV9 and TRGJ1 or TRGJ2. TCRdb lists no J gene, so it was determined here by aligning the DNA to germline. Looked up from germline, CDR1 is GITISATS and CDR2 is ISYDGTV (reference sequence). This CDR3 contains 18 residues. CDR3 region: CALREVPLVGHLYYKKLF. CDR3 DNA: TGTGCCTTGCGGGAGGTGCCCCTGGTCGGTCACCTCTATTATAAGAAACTCTTT.

This clone has ten or more counts. The chain's CDR3 is CATWDALSAVYYKKLF. For the CDR3, the DNA is TGTGCCACCTGGGACGCCCTATCCGCGGTTTATTATAAGAAACTCTTT. This chain uses TRGV4 with TRGJ1 or TRGJ2. The J gene, left out of TCRdb, was set here by checking the DNA against germline. V trimming: 4 bases; J trimming: 3 bases; junction bases outside the gene matches: 15. The CDR3 totals 16 residues. Germline V CDR1 and CDR2: EGSTGY, YDSYTSSV.

To note about this clone: One base separates it from a far larger clone, so it is likely a read error. This same CDR3 is encoded by further DNA sequences in the sample. The J segment was not called; the V segment is TRGV9. Germline V gene lookup returns CDR1 GITISATS and CDR2 ISYDGTV (reference sequence). The CDR3 sequence is 17 residues long. The CDR3 sequence is CALWEDSSELGKKIKVF. CDR3 DNA sequence: TGTGCCTTGTGGGAGGATTCCAGCGAGTTGGGCAAAAAAATCAAAGTATTT.

A remark on this clone: TCRdb records a much larger clone's protein for this DNA, with a difference at residue 13 that likely arises from a read error; the protein given is the translation of the DNA. The V and J genes are TRGV9 and TRGJP. The J gene is absent in TCRdb and was assigned here via DNA matching to germline. This CDR3 is built from 17 residues. The germline CDR1 and CDR2 sequences are GITISATS and ISYDGTV (reference sequence). CDR3 residues: CALWEEIQELGKRIKVF. The CDR3 DNA sequence: TGTGCCTTGTGGGAGGAGATACAAGAGTTGGGCAAAAGAATCAAGGTATTT.

This clone was seen many times. The sample holds other DNA sequences that translate to the same CDR3. This chain links TRGV4 with TRGJ1 or TRGJ2. Here the J gene came from matching the DNA to germline, since TCRdb omits it. In germline, CDR1 is EGSTGY, CDR2 YDSYTSSV. The ends lost 6 bases at V and 2 bases at J; junction bases unmatched: 7. CDR3 length: 13 amino acids. CDR3 in amino acids: CATWRTYYYKKLF. The CDR3 DNA reads as TGTGCCACCTGGCGGACCTATTATTATAAGAAACTCTTT.

The table lists this clone with many counts. A far larger clone is only one base removed, so a read error is likely. The sample holds other DNA sequences that translate to the same CDR3. The chain joins TRGV2 to TRGJ1 or TRGJ2. The CDR3 loop spans 12 amino acids. V dropped 0 bases and J dropped 7; count of bases not matched to a gene: 3. Germline values: CDR1 EGSNGY, CDR2 YDSYNSKV. CDR3 DNA: TGTGCCACCTGGGACGGGAGATATAAGAAACTCTTT. Encoded protein: CATWDGRYKKLF.

With respect to this clone: Translating this DNA gives a protein that differs at residue 8 from the TCRdb one, which belongs to a much larger clone; a read error is likely, and the protein shown is this translation. The rearrangement links TRGV4 to TRGJP. Germline CDR1 reads EGSTGY; CDR2 reads YDSYTSSV. There are 13 residues in the CDR3. The CDR3 DNA reads TGTGCCACCTGGGAGTTGGGCAATAAAATCAAGGTATTT. It yields the protein CATWELGNKIKVF.

This clone was seen a few times. TCRdb shows a much larger clone's protein in place of this DNA's translation, and the two differ at residue 9, likely through a read error; the protein shown is translated from the DNA. This chain uses TRGV9 with TRGJP. V lost 0 bases, J lost 9 bases, and 8 bases stayed unmatched. This CDR3 comprises 17 residues. Per the germline V gene, CDR1 is GITISATS and CDR2 is ISYDGTV (reference sequence). CDR3 sequence: CALWEVQIVLGKKIKVF. CDR3 nucleotides: TGTGCCTTGTGGGAGGTGCAGATTGTGTTGGGCAAAAAAATCAAGGTATTT.

This clone has ten or more counts. TCRdb lists the protein of a much larger clone for this DNA, which differs at residue 11, so this is likely a read error; the protein given here is translated from the DNA itself. J is TRGJ1 or TRGJ2 and V is TRGV9. The CDR3 extends over 14 amino acids. Germline V lookup: CDR1 GITISATS, CDR2 ISYDGTV (reference sequence). CDR3 sequence (DNA): TGTGCCTTGTGGGAGTCCCCAACTTATTATGAGAAACTCTTT. Protein product: CALWESPTYYEKLF.

This clone was recorded at least ten times. The chain is built from TRGV4 and TRGJP2. Because TCRdb records no J gene, it was assigned here through a match of the DNA to germline. Germline V gene data show CDR1 as EGSTGY and CDR2 as YDSYTSSV. Trimming took 0 bases from V and 0 from J; bases not matched to a gene: 7. CDR3 length: 17 amino acids. Written as DNA, the CDR3 is TGTGCCACCTGGGATGGGCCTAAATATAGTAGTGATTGGATCAAGACGTTT. Encoded protein: CATWDGPKYSSDWIKTF.